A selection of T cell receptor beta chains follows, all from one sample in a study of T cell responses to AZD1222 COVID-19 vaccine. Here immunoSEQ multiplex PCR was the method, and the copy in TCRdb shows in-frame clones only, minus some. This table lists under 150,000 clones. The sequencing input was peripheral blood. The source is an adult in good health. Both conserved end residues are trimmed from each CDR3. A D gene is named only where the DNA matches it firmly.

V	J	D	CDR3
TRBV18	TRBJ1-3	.	ASSPGDSGNTIY
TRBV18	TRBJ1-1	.	ASSPRAPTEAF
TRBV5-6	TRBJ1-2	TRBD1	ASSRRQGTGYT
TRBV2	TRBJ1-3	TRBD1	ASNDRALGSGNTIY
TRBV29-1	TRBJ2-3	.	SVEFHPGTGDTQY
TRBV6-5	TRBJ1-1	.	ASSTLGSMNTEAF
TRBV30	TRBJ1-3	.	AWNPGPSGNTIY
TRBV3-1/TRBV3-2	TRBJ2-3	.	ASTSSDTQY
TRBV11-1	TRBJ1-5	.	ASSLAGNNQPQH
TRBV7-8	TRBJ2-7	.	ASSLGPQGDPYEQY
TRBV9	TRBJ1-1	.	ASSATTVNTEAF
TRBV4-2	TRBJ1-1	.	ASSQAILMNTEAF
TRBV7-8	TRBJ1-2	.	ASSLMGTRGFGYT
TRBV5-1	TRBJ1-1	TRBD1	ASSGPGDSRNTEAF
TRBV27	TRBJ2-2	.	ASSLSRDTGELF
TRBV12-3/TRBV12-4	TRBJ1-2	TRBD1	ASSMTGVGYT
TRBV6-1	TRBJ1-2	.	ASSEVIPGGYT
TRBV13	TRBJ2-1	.	ASSPGWGARNEQF
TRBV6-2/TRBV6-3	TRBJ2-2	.	ASTPAPNTGELF
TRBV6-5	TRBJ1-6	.	ASSYPKGSYNSPLH
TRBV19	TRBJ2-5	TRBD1	ASSAWTGGWVETQY
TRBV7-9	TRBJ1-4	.	ASSWTGEKLF
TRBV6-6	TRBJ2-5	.	ASRRGGTYQETQY
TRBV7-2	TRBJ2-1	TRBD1	ASRPQGQNEQF
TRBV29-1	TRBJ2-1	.	SVGKDEGVAYNEQF
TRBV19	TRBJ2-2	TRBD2	ASSIGGGTGELF
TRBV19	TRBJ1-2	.	ASSIGQGYGYT
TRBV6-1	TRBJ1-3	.	ASSEYGGGRGNTIY
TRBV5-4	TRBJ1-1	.	ASFPGLKNTEAF
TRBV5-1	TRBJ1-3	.	ASGESSGNTIY
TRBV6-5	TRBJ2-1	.	ASSMLSSYNEQF